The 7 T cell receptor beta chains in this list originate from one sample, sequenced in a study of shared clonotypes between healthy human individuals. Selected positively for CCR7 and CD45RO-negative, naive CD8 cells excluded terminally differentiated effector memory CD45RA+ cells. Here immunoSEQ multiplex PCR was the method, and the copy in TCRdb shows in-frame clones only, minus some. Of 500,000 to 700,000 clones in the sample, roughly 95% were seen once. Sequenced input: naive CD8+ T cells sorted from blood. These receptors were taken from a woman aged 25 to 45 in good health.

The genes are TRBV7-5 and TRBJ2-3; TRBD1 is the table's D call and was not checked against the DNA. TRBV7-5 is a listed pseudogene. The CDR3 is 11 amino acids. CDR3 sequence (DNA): TGTGTCAGAAGCTTGCAGGGTACGCAGTATTTT. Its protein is CVRSLQGTQYF.

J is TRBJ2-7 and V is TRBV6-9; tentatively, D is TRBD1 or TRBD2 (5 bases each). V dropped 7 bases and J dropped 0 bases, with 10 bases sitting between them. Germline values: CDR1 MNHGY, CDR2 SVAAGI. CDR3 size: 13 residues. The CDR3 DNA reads TGTGCCAGCAACCCAGGGAGCTCCTACGAGCAGTACTTC. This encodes CASNPGSSYEQYF.

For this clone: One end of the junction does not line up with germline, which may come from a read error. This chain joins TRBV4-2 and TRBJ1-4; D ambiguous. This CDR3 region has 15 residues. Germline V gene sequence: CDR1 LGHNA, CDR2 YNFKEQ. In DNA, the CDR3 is TGTGCCAGCAGCGAAGAGACCGGGCTTAATGAAAAACTGTTTTTT. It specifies CASSEETGLNEKLFF.

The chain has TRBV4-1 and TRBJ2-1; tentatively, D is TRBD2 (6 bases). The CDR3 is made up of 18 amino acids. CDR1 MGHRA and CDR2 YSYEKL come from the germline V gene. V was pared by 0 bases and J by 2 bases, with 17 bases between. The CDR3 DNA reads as TGCGCCAGCAGCCAAGAATTTAACCGCGGCGGGACCTACAATGAGCAGTTCTTC. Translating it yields CASSQEFNRGGTYNEQFF.

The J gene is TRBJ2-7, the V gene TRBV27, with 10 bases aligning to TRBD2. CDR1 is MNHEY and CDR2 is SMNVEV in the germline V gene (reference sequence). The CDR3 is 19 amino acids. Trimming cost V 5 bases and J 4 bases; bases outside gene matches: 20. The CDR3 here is CASSGHNLAGALPPYEQYF. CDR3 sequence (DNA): TGTGCCAGCAGTGGCCATAACCTAGCGGGAGCCCTCCCCCCGTACGAGCAGTACTTC.

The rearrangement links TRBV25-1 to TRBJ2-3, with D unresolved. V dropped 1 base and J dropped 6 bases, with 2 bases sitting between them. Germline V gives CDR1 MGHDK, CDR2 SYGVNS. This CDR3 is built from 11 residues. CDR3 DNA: TGTGCCAGCAGTGAATGGGATACGCAGTATTTT. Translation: CASSEWDTQYF.

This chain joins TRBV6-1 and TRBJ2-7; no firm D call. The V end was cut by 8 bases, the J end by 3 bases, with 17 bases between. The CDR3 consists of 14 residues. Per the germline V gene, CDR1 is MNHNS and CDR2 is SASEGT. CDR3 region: CASGLHAKDYEQYF. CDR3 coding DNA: TGTGCCAGCGGTCTCCACGCCAAGGACTACGAGCAGTACTTC.